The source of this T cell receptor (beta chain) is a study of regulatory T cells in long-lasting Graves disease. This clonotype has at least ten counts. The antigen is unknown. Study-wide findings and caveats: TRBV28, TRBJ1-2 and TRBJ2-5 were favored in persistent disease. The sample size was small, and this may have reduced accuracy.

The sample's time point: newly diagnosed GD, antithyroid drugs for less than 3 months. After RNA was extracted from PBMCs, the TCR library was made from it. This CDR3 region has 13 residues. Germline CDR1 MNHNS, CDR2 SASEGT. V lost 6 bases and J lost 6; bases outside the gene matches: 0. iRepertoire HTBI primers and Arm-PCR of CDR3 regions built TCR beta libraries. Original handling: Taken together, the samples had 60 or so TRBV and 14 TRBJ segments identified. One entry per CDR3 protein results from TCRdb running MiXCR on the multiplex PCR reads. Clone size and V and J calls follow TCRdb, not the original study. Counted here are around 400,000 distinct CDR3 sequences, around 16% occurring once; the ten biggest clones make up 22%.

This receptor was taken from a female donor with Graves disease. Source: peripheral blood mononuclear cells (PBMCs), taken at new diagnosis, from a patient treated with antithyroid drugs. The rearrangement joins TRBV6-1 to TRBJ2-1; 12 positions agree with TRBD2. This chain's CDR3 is CASRTSGSNEQFF. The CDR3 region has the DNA TGTGCCAGCAGGACTAGCGGGAGCAATGAGCAGTTCTTC.